These 15 T cell receptor beta chains were sequenced from one sample in a study of blood T cell repertoires in COVID-19. Sequenced by immunoSEQ multiplex PCR; TCRdb stores in-frame clones only, minus some. Among more than 140,000 clones listed, around 90% were seen once. The sequencing sample was made of peripheral blood. The source is a woman aged 55-69 years with acute or convalescent COVID-19.

V gene TRBV16 combines with J gene TRBJ2-7; weak D call: TRBD1 (6 bases). Trimming removed 0 bases from V and 1 base from J, with 10 bases in between. Germline V gene data show CDR1 as KGHSY and CDR2 as FQNENV. This CDR3 has 15 residues. DNA of the CDR3: TGTGCCAGCAGCCAATCGGGGACACTGTCCTACGAGCAGTACTTC. Translated: CASSQSGTLSYEQYF.

The genes are TRBV5-5 and TRBJ1-1; 7 positions agree with TRBD1. The CDR3 contains 15 residues. The junction had 7 bases not matched to a gene; V was cut back by 4 bases and J by 1 base. The germline gives CDR1 SGHKS, CDR2 YYEKEE (reference sequence). The CDR3 is CASSLTGTANTEAFF. The CDR3 coding sequence is TGTGCCAGCAGCCTTACCGGGACAGCGAACACTGAAGCTTTCTTT.

The CDR3 sequence: CASSQGTEARETQYF. In DNA, the CDR3 is TGCGCCAGCAGCCAAGGGACAGAGGCTCGAGAGACCCAGTACTTC. The rearrangement links TRBV4-3 to TRBJ2-5; tentatively, D is TRBD1 (6 bases). Germline V gene data show CDR1 as LGHNA and CDR2 as YSLEER. With 1 base removed from V and 4 bases from J, the gap between germline ends came to 13 bases. The CDR3 sequence is 15 residues long.

The CDR3 loop reads CASSEGQGGVGTEAFF. CDR3 bases: TGTGCCAGCAGCGAGGGACAGGGAGGAGTGGGAACTGAAGCTTTCTTT. This rearrangement joins TRBV5-4 to TRBJ1-1, with 9 bases fitting TRBD1. The germline gives CDR1 SGHNT, CDR2 YYREEE (reference sequence). This CDR3 has 16 amino acids. With 4 bases clipped from V and 5 bases from J, the junction kept 12 bases outside the gene matches.

This clone showed up just once. The CDR3 region is CASSSPGLATQYF. In DNA form, the CDR3 reads TGTGCCAGCAGCTCGCCTGGACTAGCTACGCAGTATTTT. This chain joins TRBV7-2 and TRBJ2-3; 8 bases map to TRBD2. The CDR3 has 13 residues. Germline V gene lookup returns CDR1 SGHTA and CDR2 FQGNSA. The ends lost 4 bases at V and 8 bases at J; junction bases unmatched: 5.

The CDR3 bases are TGTGCCAGCGAGGGGGACAGCCGCTACGAGCAGTACTTC. As protein: CASEGDSRYEQYF. This chain uses TRBV18 with TRBJ2-7; TRBD1 aligns across 7 bases. The V segment lost 8 bases and the J segment 3 bases; nucleotides outside the gene matches: 7. The length of the CDR3 is 13 residues. The germline CDR1 and CDR2 sequences are KGHSH and LQKENI.

The V and J genes are TRBV3-1 (or the pseudogene TRBV3-2) and TRBJ1-1; D perhaps matches TRBD1 (6 bases). V lost 4 bases to trimming and J lost 3 bases, with 9 bases between them. CDR1 and CDR2 from the germline V gene are LGHDT and YNNKEL (reference sequence). This CDR3 is built from 13 residues. The CDR3 bases are TGTGCCAGCAGCCCCAGGGGTTACACTGAAGCTTTCTTT. This gives the protein CASSPRGYTEAFF.

This clone has more than one count but fewer than ten. The chain carries TRBV6-4 and TRBJ2-2; 8 nucleotides agree with TRBD1. The germline V gene encodes CDR1 MRHNA and CDR2 SNTAGT. V lost 2 bases and J lost 1; bases outside the gene matches: 9. This CDR3 has 18 residues. This CDR3 reads CASSDKGQASWNTGELFF. DNA for the CDR3: TGTGCCAGCAGTGACAAGGGACAGGCCTCATGGAACACCGGGGAGCTGTTTTTT.

The V and J genes are TRBV4-1 and TRBJ1-6, with 9 bases fitting TRBD1. V lost 2 bases, J lost 7 bases, and 9 bases stayed unmatched. The CDR3 has 17 amino acids. The V gene's germline CDR1 is MGHRA and CDR2 YSYEKL. The DNA for the CDR3 is TGCGCCAGCAGCCAACCCAGAAGAGGACAGGGGAATTCACCCCTCCACTTT. Amino acid sequence: CASSQPRRGQGNSPLHF.

In its sample, this clone was seen once. This chain uses TRBV28 with TRBJ1-4; D not resolved. V lost 5 bases and J lost 3, with 13 bases in between. From germline, CDR1 is MDHEN and CDR2 SYDVKM. This CDR3 region has 15 residues. In nucleotides, the CDR3 is TGTGCCAGCAGTCTCCGAGGTTTACCTAATGAAAAACTGTTTTTT. This codes for CASSLRGLPNEKLFF.

The chain joins TRBV5-3 to TRBJ2-4; 8 bases align to TRBD2. TRBV5-3 is an ORF, and what it does is uncertain. J gave up 0 bases and V 1 base, and 18 bases lay outside the gene matches. The CDR3 length is 21 residues. The CDR3: CARSLLTGTSFLSLAKNIQYF. CDR3 in DNA: TGTGCCAGAAGCTTGCTTACAGGGACTAGTTTCTTATCCCTAGCCAAAAACATTCAGTACTTC.

The chain joins TRBV6-2 or TRBV6-3 to TRBJ2-1, with 8 bases that match TRBD1. Trimming took 2 bases from V and 3 from J; bases not matched to a gene: 0. The CDR3 is made up of 14 amino acids. CDR1 is MNHEY, CDR2 SVGEGT, per germline. The CDR3 DNA follows: TGTGCCAGCAGTTACACAGGGGGCTACAATGAGCAGTTCTTC. Translated, it gives CASSYTGGYNEQFF.

The chain carries TRBV11-2 and TRBJ1-4; 8 bases agree with TRBD1. Trimming at V came to 5 bases and at J to 8 bases, leaving 7 bases not matched to a gene. Germline lookup yields CDR1 SGHAT and CDR2 FQNNGV. The CDR3 contains 14 residues. The CDR3 loop reads CASSPDRDLEKLFF. The CDR3 bases are TGTGCCAGCAGCCCGGACAGGGATTTAGAAAAACTGTTTTTT.

The V gene is TRBV5-1, the J gene TRBJ2-3; D may be TRBD2 (6 bases). CDR3 size: 12 residues. Germline V CDR1 and CDR2: SGHRS, YFSETQ. The ends were cut back, 5 bases at V and 7 bases at J, with 11 bases in the middle. The CDR3 nucleotides read TGCGCCAGCAGGCGGGACGGGTATACGCAGTATTTT. This translates into CASRRDGYTQYF.

This clone was seen only once. The chain joins TRBV11-2 to TRBJ1-2, with 7 positions matching TRBD1. Germline V gene sequence: CDR1 SGHAT, CDR2 FQNNGV. The V and J ends lost 4 bases and 7 bases, in that order; junction bases with no gene match: 12. This CDR3 comprises 15 residues. This CDR3 reads CASSSRTGMVGGYTF. CDR3 DNA sequence: TGTGCCAGCAGCTCGAGGACAGGAATGGTCGGTGGCTACACCTTC.